This T cell receptor beta chain emerged from a study of blood T cells in healthy people across ages. A few counts support this clonotype. V lost 5 bases to trimming and J lost 5 bases, with 15 bases between them. The CDR3 extends over 15 amino acids. Germline loops: CDR1 SEHNR, CDR2 FQNEAQ (reference sequence). Total RNA, at least 5.5 micrograms per sample, came from PBMCs. For the second PCR, which ran for about 6 to 11 cycles, a sample-barcoded 5' primer and a J-beta primer mix were used. A single record per CDR3 protein comes from TCRdb applying MiXCR to the 5' RACE reads. The sample lists some 1,500,000 distinct CDR3 sequences, about 42% occurring once.

The chain is built from TRBV7-9 and TRBJ2-2; a weak D match, TRBD1 (6 bases). The sample taken for sequencing was blood. This receptor was obtained from a woman under 30 in good health. The CDR3 is CASSRYSTGTGELFF. CDR3 bases: TGTGCCAGCAGCCGTTACTCAACAGGGACCGGGGAGCTGTTTTTT.